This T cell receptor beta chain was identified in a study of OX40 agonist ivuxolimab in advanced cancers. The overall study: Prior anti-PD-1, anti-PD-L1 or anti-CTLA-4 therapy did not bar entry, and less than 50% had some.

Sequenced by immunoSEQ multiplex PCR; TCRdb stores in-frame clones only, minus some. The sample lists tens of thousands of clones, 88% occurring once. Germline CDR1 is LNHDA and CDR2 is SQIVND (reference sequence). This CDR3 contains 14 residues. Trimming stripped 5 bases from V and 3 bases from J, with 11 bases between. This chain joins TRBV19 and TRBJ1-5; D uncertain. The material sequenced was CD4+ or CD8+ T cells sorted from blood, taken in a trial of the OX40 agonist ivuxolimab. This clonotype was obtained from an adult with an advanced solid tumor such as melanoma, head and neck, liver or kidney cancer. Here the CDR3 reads CASSPASFNQPQHF. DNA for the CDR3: TGTGCCAGTAGTCCCGCTAGTTTCAATCAGCCCCAGCATTTT.